What follows is one T cell receptor (beta chain) and its context. CDR1 and CDR2 (germline): KGHDR, SFDVKD. The CDR3 length is 15 residues. The V and J ends lost 4 bases and 8 bases, in that order; junction bases with no gene match: 7. Per the original methods: It was from reference gene primer amplification that nucleated cell counts were estimated. The repertoire was sequenced with immunoSEQ multiplex PCR; TCRdb's copy has only in-frame clones and lacks some. V, J and clone size reflect that table, while D and trimming were determined from the DNA. There are about 140,000 clones in the sample; around 82% occur only once, and over 5% lies in the top ten. This sample was taken from a study of blood T cell repertoires in COVID-19. Study information: The samples span acute and convalescent COVID-19 from the United States, Italy and Spain. Sources were T cells, B-cell-depleted T cells, or PBMCs; the material itself was cDNA or gDNA.

The sample was PBMCs or T cells enriched from blood (not recorded which). The clonotype originates from a woman in her forties or fifties who had recovered from COVID-19. This rearrangement joins TRBV24-1 to TRBJ1-4; 9 bases are shared with TRBD1. The CDR3 coding sequence is TGTGCCACCAGTGACCCGGACAGGGGAGACGAAAAACTGTTTTTT. It translates to CATSDPDRGDEKLFF.